The clone carrying this TCR beta chain occurred many times. The sample comes from a study of T cells in Graves' hyperthyroidism and ophthalmopathy. CDR3 length equals 15 residues. Germline CDR1 DFQATT, CDR2 SNEGSKA (reference sequence). The J segment lost 5 bases and the V segment lost 4 bases, leaving 8 bases of the junction unmatched. Template material for amplifying TCR beta CDR3 regions consisted of RNA transcripts. An initial round of RT-PCR targeting the TCR CDR3 relied on the HTBI primer set. TCRdb redid the calling of the multiplex PCR reads with MiXCR, one entry per CDR3 protein. The repertoire has hundreds of thousands of distinct CDR3 sequences, roughly 15% of them found once; the top ten carry 11% to 15%.

Specimen: blood. The chain has TRBV20-1 and TRBJ2-1; 10 bases map to TRBD2. This receptor was obtained from a middle-aged woman with Graves' hyperthyroidism. The CDR3 DNA follows: TGCAGTGCTACAGATCTAGCGGGAGTCGACAATGAGCAGTTCTTC. Amino acids: CSATDLAGVDNEQFF.